The 24 T cell receptor beta chains presented below share a single source sample, sequenced in a study of blood T cell repertoires in COVID-19. Profiled with immunoSEQ multiplex PCR; TCRdb holds only in-frame clones, not every one. The sample lists approximately 160,000 clones; 76% were seen once. Sequencing was carried out using peripheral blood. These receptors came from a woman of 80 years or more with acute or convalescent COVID-19.

This clone appeared a single time. In DNA form, the CDR3 reads TGTGCCAGCAGCTTAGCAGTGCCAGGGAATAATTCACCCCTCCACTTT. It codes for CASSLAVPGNNSPLHF. This chain uses TRBV7-8 with TRBJ1-6, with D tentatively TRBD1 (5 bases). Germline lookup yields CDR1 SGHVS and CDR2 FQNEAQ. The V gene lost 0 bases and the J gene lost 5 bases, with 11 bases spanning the gap. The CDR3 is 16 residues long.

This chain links TRBV7-9 with TRBJ1-3; D is perhaps TRBD1 (6 bases). Germline V gene lookup returns CDR1 SEHNR and CDR2 FQNEAQ (reference sequence). V lost 8 bases, J lost 2 bases, and 28 bases lay in between. This CDR3 region has 19 residues. CDR3 in DNA: TGTGCCAGCCGCCTTTCCGGGACAATCTTCCGCGGGCCTGGAAACACCATATATTTT. Translated: CASRLSGTIFRGPGNTIYF.

This chain joins TRBV4-2 and TRBJ1-4; TRBD1 might be the D (6 bases). The CDR3 runs to 15 residues. CDR1 is LGHNA and CDR2 is YNFKEQ in the germline V gene. Trimming took 3 bases from V and 8 from J, leaving 16 bases between them. The CDR3 coding sequence is TGTGCCAGCAGCCATATGGACAGCCGTGGGGAAAAACTGTTTTTT. This translates into CASSHMDSRGEKLFF.

This chain uses TRBV29-1 with TRBJ2-3; 7 bases are a match to TRBD2. This CDR3 contains 13 residues. Germline V gene sequence: CDR1 SQVTM, CDR2 ANQGSEA. Trimming cost V 5 bases and J 5 bases; bases outside gene matches: 7. The CDR3 region has the DNA TGCAGCGTTAGGCGGGAGTCAGTAGATACGCAGTATTTT. Translation: CSVRRESVDTQYF.

The CDR3 here is CAISPGQHNQPQHF. CDR3 DNA sequence: TGTGCCATATCGCCGGGACAGCACAATCAGCCCCAGCATTTT. This rearrangement joins TRBV19 to TRBJ1-5, with 7 bases matching TRBD1. The length of the CDR3 is 14 residues. The V and J ends lost 10 bases and 3 bases, in that order; junction bases with no gene match: 9. Germline-derived CDR1 and CDR2 are LNHDA and SQIVND (reference sequence).

This rearrangement joins TRBV6-2 or TRBV6-3 to TRBJ1-4; D ambiguous. Germline V CDR1 and CDR2: MNHEY, SVGEGT. The CDR3 totals 15 residues. Trimming shortened V by 5 bases and J by 8 bases, and 18 bases separated the two germline ends. CDR3 in amino acids: CASSPGEASLEKLFF. CDR3 nucleotide sequence: TGTGCCAGCAGTCCCGGTGAGGCCTCTTTAGAAAAACTGTTTTTT.

The chain employs TRBV18 and TRBJ1-5; tentatively, D is TRBD1 (6 bases). This CDR3 comprises 17 residues. V gave up 2 bases and J gave up 0 bases, with 14 bases separating them. Germline CDR1 and CDR2: KGHSH and LQKENI. This CDR3 is CASSPEGHLYSNQPQHF. The CDR3 region has the DNA TGTGCCAGCTCACCAGAGGGACACCTTTATAGCAATCAGCCCCAGCATTTT.

The chain links TRBV10-3 to TRBJ1-4; TRBD1 might be the D (5 bases). Trimming shortened V by 8 bases and J by 8 bases, and 15 bases separated the two germline ends. The CDR3 runs to 13 residues. CDR1 is ENHRY, CDR2 SYGVKD, per germline. This CDR3 is CAISAGVGEKLFF. CDR3 DNA: TGTGCCATCTCAGCGGGGGTAGGAGAAAAACTGTTTTTT.

The table lists this clone with a few counts. The J gene is TRBJ1-6, the V gene TRBV25-1; D remains ambiguous. The CDR3 runs to 13 residues. Trimming pared 4 bases from V and 10 bases from J, leaving 11 bases between. Germline CDR1 is MGHDK and CDR2 is SYGVNS. The CDR3 sequence is CASSAQPGSPLHF. The CDR3 DNA reads TGTGCCAGCAGTGCACAGCCCGGCTCACCCCTCCACTTT.

J is TRBJ1-2 and V is TRBV4-2, with 10 bases identical to TRBD1. J gave up 4 bases and V 0 bases, and 11 bases lay outside the gene matches. Per the germline V gene, CDR1 is LGHNA and CDR2 is YNFKEQ. The CDR3 totals 18 residues. CDR3 protein: CASSQDPRQGAEVYGYTF. In DNA form, the CDR3 reads TGTGCCAGCAGCCAAGATCCAAGACAGGGGGCTGAGGTCTATGGCTACACCTTC.

The rearrangement uses TRBV5-6 and TRBJ1-4; 7 nucleotides match TRBD1. The J segment lost 2 bases and the V segment lost 4 bases, leaving 5 bases of the junction unmatched. Germline loops: CDR1 SGHDT, CDR2 YYEEEE. The CDR3 loop spans 15 amino acids. The CDR3 region has the DNA TGTGCCAGCAGCGATTCAGGGGGGACTAATGAAAAACTGTTTTTT. Its translation is CASSDSGGTNEKLFF.

This clone was recorded a few times. The chain is built from TRBV9 and TRBJ1-3, with TRBD1 matching over 8 bases. This CDR3 comprises 15 residues. V lost 3 bases, J lost 2 bases, and 4 bases stayed unmatched. CDR1 and CDR2 (germline): SGDLS, YYNGEE. The CDR3 is CASSDQGATGNTIYF. The DNA of the CDR3 is TGTGCCAGCAGCGACCAGGGGGCTACTGGAAACACCATATATTTT.

J is TRBJ2-1 and V is TRBV7-2; D ambiguous. This CDR3 contains 16 residues. Germline V gives CDR1 SGHTA, CDR2 FQGNSA. V was pared by 0 bases and J by 0 bases, with 9 bases between. CDR3 in DNA: TGTGCCAGCAGCTTAGCACAGCCCGGCTCCTACAATGAGCAGTTCTTC. Residues: CASSLAQPGSYNEQFF.

This clone was seen only a few times. The CDR3 reads CASAPQGDYGYTF. CDR3 DNA: TGTGCCAGCGCTCCGCAGGGGGACTATGGCTACACCTTC. The chain links TRBV7-2 to TRBJ1-2; TRBD1 matches 7 bases. The V gene's germline CDR1 is SGHTA and CDR2 FQGNSA. The CDR3 loop spans 13 amino acids. J was trimmed by 3 bases and V by 8 bases; bases with no gene match: 6. Full variable domain (missing parts from reference TRBV7-2 and TRBJ1-2): GAGVSQSPSNKVTEKGKDVELRCDPISGHTALYWYRQSLGQGLEFLIYFQGNSAPDKSGLPSDRFSAERTGGSVSTLTIQRTQQEDSAVYLCASAPQGDYGYTFGSGTRLTVV.

The chain couples TRBV3-1 (or the pseudogene TRBV3-2) to TRBJ2-3; the match to TRBD2 covers 10 bases. The CDR3 totals 17 residues. CDR1 is LGHDT, CDR2 YNNKEL, per germline (reference sequence). The V segment lost 0 bases and the J segment 7 bases; nucleotides outside the gene matches: 10. The CDR3 DNA follows: TGTGCCAGCAGCCAAGATGCTGCTAGCGGGAGCATGTATACGCAGTATTTT. It yields the protein CASSQDAASGSMYTQYF.

Concerning this clone itself: Other DNA sequences in the same sample also yield this CDR3. The chain links TRBV5-6 to TRBJ1-2; 10 bases map to TRBD1. Trimming cost V 4 bases and J 2 bases; bases outside gene matches: 5. This CDR3 contains 15 residues. CDR1 is SGHDT and CDR2 is YYEEEE in the germline V gene. CDR3 nucleotide sequence: TGTGCCAGCAGCCCACCGGGACAGGGGAACTATGGCTACACCTTC. Its protein product is CASSPPGQGNYGYTF.

The CDR3: CASSSGNLIGNIQYF. CDR3 DNA sequence: TGTGCCAGCAGTTCCGGGAACCTCATAGGGAACATTCAGTACTTC. This chain connects TRBV6-6 to TRBJ2-4; D might be TRBD2 (5 bases). Germline V lookup: CDR1 MNHNY, CDR2 SVGAGI (reference sequence). V shed 4 bases and J shed 7 bases, with 17 bases lying between them. The CDR3 has 15 amino acids.

This clone was counted many times. This rearrangement joins TRBV5-6 to TRBJ2-7; TRBD2 agrees at 7 bases. CDR3 length: 12 amino acids. V trimming: 4 bases; J trimming: 5 bases; junction bases outside the gene matches: 3. CDR1 SGHDT and CDR2 YYEEEE come from the germline V gene. The DNA for the CDR3 is TGTGCCAGCAGCCCCGGACTAGACGAGCAGTACTTC. The encoded protein is CASSPGLDEQYF. Filled out from reference TRBV5-6 and TRBJ2-7, the complete variable domain reads DAGVTQSPTHLIKTRGQQVTLRCSPKSGHDTVSWYQQALGQGPQFIFQYYEEEERQRGNFPDRFSGHQFPNYSSELNVNALLLGDSALYLCASSPGLDEQYFGPGTRLTVT.

The chain recombines TRBV2 with TRBJ2-7; perhaps TRBD1 as D (6 bases). This CDR3 is built from 15 residues. Germline assignment: CDR1 SNHLY and CDR2 FYNNEI. Trimming cost V 5 bases and J 1 base, with 15 bases left between them. CDR3 protein: CASSFDRSPSYEQYF. For the CDR3, the DNA is TGTGCCAGCAGTTTCGACAGGTCCCCGTCCTACGAGCAGTACTTC. The full variable domain, completed using reference TRBV2 and TRBJ2-7, is EPEVTQTPSHQVTQMGQEVILRCVPISNHLYFYWYRQILGQKVEFLVSFYNNEISEKSEIFDDQFSVERPDGSNFTLKIRSTKLEDSAMYFCASSFDRSPSYEQYFGPGTRLTVT.

This clone was detected only once. This rearrangement joins TRBV3-1 (or the pseudogene TRBV3-2) to TRBJ2-7; D may be TRBD2 (5 bases). The germline V gene encodes CDR1 LGHDT and CDR2 YNNKEL (reference sequence). Trimming shortened V by 3 bases and J by 7 bases, and 7 bases separated the two germline ends. This CDR3 has 11 amino acids. The CDR3: CASSHSGEQYF. The CDR3 bases are TGTGCCAGCAGCCACTCGGGGGAGCAGTACTTC.

This clone was observed a few times. Within the sample, other DNA sequences also encode this same CDR3. The rearrangement uses TRBV21-1 and TRBJ2-3; TRBD1, the table's D call, was not compared with the DNA. TRBV21-1 is labeled a pseudogene. The CDR3 extends over 15 amino acids. CDR3 nucleotides: TGTGCCAGCAGGGTTTGTTTGGCAGGCACAGATACGCAGTATTTT. Its translation: CASRVCLAGTDTQYF.

This clone was seen a single time. The chain joins TRBV5-6 to TRBJ2-7; D possibly corresponds to TRBD1 (6 bases). Trimming took off 0 bases at V and 6 bases at J, with 10 bases between the two ends. Germline V gene lookup returns CDR1 SGHDT and CDR2 YYEEEE. The CDR3 runs 13 residues. CDR3 in DNA: TGTGCCAGCAGCTTGGCCCCCAGGGGCGAGCAGTACTTC. It is translated as CASSLAPRGEQYF.

V usage is TRBV6-6 and J usage is TRBJ1-5; D is undetermined. Trimming took 2 bases from V and 3 from J, leaving 8 bases between them. This CDR3 comprises 14 residues. CDR1 is MNHNY and CDR2 is SVGAGI in the germline V gene (reference sequence). As DNA, the CDR3 is TGTGCCAGCAGTTACGAGACATACAATCAGCCCCAGCATTTT. This translates into CASSYETYNQPQHF.

The chain employs TRBV5-6 and TRBJ1-3; maybe TRBD1 (5 bases). V lost 3 bases to trimming and J lost 0 bases, with 13 bases between them. The CDR3 runs 16 residues. CDR1 is SGHDT and CDR2 is YYEEEE in the germline V gene. CDR3 nucleotide sequence: TGTGCCAGCAGCTCCATAACAGGTTCCTCTGGAAACACCATATATTTT. It is translated as CASSSITGSSGNTIYF.